This TCR beta chain was recorded in a study of Ad26.COV2.S vaccination and SARS-CoV-2 variants. Indicated treatment: 19 received Ad26.COV2.S at low or high dose, single or two shots; 5 received placebo; per-sample allocation not given. After the first vaccine or placebo injection, samples were drawn on day 63. Germline CDR1 is SGDLS and CDR2 is YYNGEE. After removal of 3 bases from V and 8 bases from J, the junction contained 14 bases not matched to a gene. This CDR3 spans 17 amino acids. Produced via immunoSEQ multiplex PCR; TCRdb's table is partial and in-frame only. The profile shows 300,000 to 400,000 clones, about 82% of them singletons.

This chain uses TRBV9 with TRBJ1-6; 7 positions match TRBD1. The clonotype comes from a person aged 18-60 years who received the Ad26.COV2.S COVID-19 vaccine or a placebo. Sequenced here: peripheral blood, sampled in a trial of Ad26.COV2.S vaccine versus placebo. CDR3 sequence (DNA): TGTGCCAGCAGCGCAGCCCCAGGGGGGGGTAGACATTCACCCCTCCACTTT. Amino acid sequence: CASSAAPGGGRHSPLHF.